The T cell receptor (beta chain) described here comes from a study of blood T cell repertoires in COVID-19. The wider study: In each case, the material was cDNA or gDNA derived from T cells, B-cell-depleted T cells, or PBMCs.

Assay used: immunoSEQ multiplex PCR; TCRdb lists only in-frame clones, some missing. The table records about 49,000 clones, 68% of them present only once. The germline gives CDR1 SGHTA, CDR2 FQGNSA. V dropped 3 bases and J dropped 1 base, with 12 bases sitting between them. CDR3 size: 15 residues. The genes are TRBV7-2 and TRBJ1-2; TRBD1 is a possible D gene (6 bases). Sample: peripheral blood. The clonotype was recovered from a woman in her sixties or seventies with acute or convalescent COVID-19. The CDR3: CASSFYLDSNYGYTF. Written as DNA, the CDR3 is TGTGCCAGCAGCTTTTATTTGGACAGTAACTATGGCTACACCTTC.